The 30 T cell receptor beta chains below were found in one sample sequenced in a study of T cells in Graves' hyperthyroidism and ophthalmopathy (dated by TCRdb to about 2019). Library prep was done by multiplex PCR. The listed sequencing device is Illumina HiSeq 2000. TCR beta CDR3 regions were amplified from RNA transcripts. A first-round RT-PCR of the TCR CDR3 used the HTBI primer set with the Qiagen OneStep RT-PCR kit. TCRdb handled the public reads itself, with Q25 trimming in fastp and clone calling in MiXCR, and kept productive beta chains. Under each unique CDR3 protein, matching rows form one entry showing the most common genes and DNA. The sample yields some 140,000 distinct CDR3 sequences; around 20% were counted once. The ten biggest clones cover 67% of the sample. The sequencing input was blood. Receptors originate from a woman in her fifties or sixties with Graves' hyperthyroidism that later progressed to Graves' ophthalmopathy.

The chain carries TRBV6-1 and TRBJ1-2; D is undetermined. Looked up from germline, CDR1 is MNHNS and CDR2 is SASEGT. V was shortened by 4 bases and J by 4 bases, with 13 bases between the two germline ends. The CDR3 covers 14 residues. The DNA of the CDR3 is TGTGCCAGCAGTGTCGCCCGGGTGGGCTATGGCTACACCTTC. It encodes CASSVARVGYGYTF.

This clonotype was picked up many times. V and J are TRBV7-9 and TRBJ1-1; 7 bases align to TRBD1. Trimming took 3 bases from V and 4 from J; bases not matched to a gene: 5. Germline CDR1 is SEHNR and CDR2 is FQNEAQ (reference sequence). CDR3 length: 14 amino acids. The CDR3 loop is CASSLLGGPTEAFF. In DNA, the CDR3 is TGTGCCAGCAGCTTGCTAGGGGGCCCCACTGAAGCTTTCTTT.

The chain joins TRBV13 to TRBJ2-1, with 11 positions matching TRBD2. In germline, CDR1 is PRHDT, CDR2 FYEKMQ (reference sequence). CDR3 length: 14 residues. J was trimmed by 7 bases and V by 6 bases; bases with no gene match: 5. CDR3 bases: TGTGCCAGCAGTTTTAGGACTAGCGGGAATGAGCAGTTCTTC. Translation: CASSFRTSGNEQFF.

The V gene is TRBV4-1, the J gene TRBJ2-5; D not resolved. CDR1 is MGHRA and CDR2 is YSYEKL in the germline V gene. The CDR3 has 12 residues. V was shortened by 4 bases and J by 5 bases, with 8 bases between the two germline ends. DNA of the CDR3: TGCGCCAGCAGCCGGCCTCGGGAGACCCAGTACTTC. This encodes CASSRPRETQYF.

The V call is TRBV29-1, the J call TRBJ1-2; 7 bases fit TRBD1. The CDR3 has 13 amino acids. Germline V gives CDR1 SQVTM, CDR2 ANQGSEA. V lost 4 bases and J lost 4; bases outside the gene matches: 6. The CDR3 loop reads CSVAPQGGYGYTF. The CDR3 DNA reads TGCAGCGTTGCCCCGCAGGGGGGCTATGGCTACACCTTC.

There are many counts of this clonotype. J is TRBJ1-5 and V is TRBV3-1; D not resolved. Trimming removed 3 bases from V and 0 bases from J, with 9 bases in between. This CDR3 contains 15 residues. CDR1 is LGHDT, CDR2 YNNKEL, per germline (reference sequence). CDR3 sequence: CASSQALGSNQPQHF. The CDR3 DNA is TGTGCCAGCAGCCAGGCCCTAGGTAGCAATCAGCCCCAGCATTTT.

The chain joins TRBV29-1 to TRBJ1-2; a weak D match, TRBD1 (5 bases). CDR1 is SQVTM, CDR2 ANQGSEA, per germline. This CDR3 has 12 residues. V was trimmed by 6 bases and J by 3 bases, leaving 11 bases between them. CDR3 sequence reads: CSVGDWDYGYTF. The CDR3 coding sequence is TGCAGCGTCGGGGACTGGGACTATGGCTACACCTTC.

Many counts were recorded for this clonotype. The genes are TRBV3-1 and TRBJ1-1, with D perhaps TRBD1 (6 bases). This CDR3 is 14 amino acids long. The ends were cut back, 4 bases at V and 5 bases at J, with 14 bases in the middle. CDR1 LGHDT and CDR2 YNNKEL come from the germline V gene (reference sequence). The DNA for the CDR3 is TGTGCCAGCAGCCGTGGCAGGGGCCCAACTGAAGCTTTCTTT. It translates to CASSRGRGPTEAFF.

This clonotype was observed many times. The V and J genes are TRBV6-1 and TRBJ2-3; D is unresolved. CDR3 length: 16 residues. V lost 5 bases, J lost 1 base, and 16 bases lay in between. The V gene's germline CDR1 is MNHNS and CDR2 SASEGT. CDR3: CASSRWTAAGTDTQYF. CDR3 DNA sequence: TGTGCCAGCAGTCGATGGACCGCCGCGGGCACAGATACGCAGTATTTT.

V usage is TRBV27 and J usage is TRBJ2-6; 8 nucleotides match TRBD2. The CDR3 is made up of 19 amino acids. J was trimmed by 0 bases and V by 3 bases; bases with no gene match: 10. Per the germline V gene, CDR1 is MNHEY and CDR2 is SMNVEV (reference sequence). CDR3 region: CASSFPPLLAASGANVLTF. The CDR3 bases are TGTGCCAGCAGTTTCCCGCCCTTACTAGCGGCCTCTGGGGCCAACGTCCTGACTTTC. The whole variable domain, remainder taken from reference TRBV27 and TRBJ2-6, is EAQVTQNPRYLITVTGKKLTVTCSQNMNHEYMSWYRQDPGLGLRQIYYSMNVEVTDKGDVPEGYKVSRKEKRNFPLILESPSPNQTSLYFCASSFPPLLAASGANVLTFGAGSRLTVL.

A few counts support this clonotype. The chain carries TRBV5-1 and TRBJ2-5; 7 nucleotides line up with TRBD1. The V segment lost 2 bases and the J segment 3 bases; nucleotides outside the gene matches: 4. The CDR3 is made up of 14 amino acids. CDR1 is SGHRS and CDR2 is YFSETQ in the germline V gene. CDR3 region: CASSLGGWKETQYF. The CDR3 coding sequence is TGCGCCAGCAGCTTAGGGGGCTGGAAAGAGACCCAGTACTTC.

Many counts were recorded for this clonotype. The chain couples TRBV30 to TRBJ1-5; 8 bases are shared with TRBD1. Trimming at V came to 2 bases and at J to 7 bases, leaving 4 bases not matched to a gene. Germline assignment: CDR1 GTSNPN and CDR2 SVGIG (reference sequence). The CDR3 runs to 13 residues. CDR3 residues: CAWSQQGGQPQHF. The CDR3 bases are TGTGCCTGGAGTCAACAGGGGGGGCAGCCCCAGCATTTT.

Ten or more counts support this clonotype. CDR3 in amino acids: CASSDRSQVGQPQHF. DNA of the CDR3: TGTGCCAGCAGTGATCGATCCCAGGTTGGTCAGCCCCAGCATTTT. The genes are TRBV6-1 and TRBJ1-5; unclear D gene. Trimming left V 3 bases short and J 6 bases short, with 15 bases between. The CDR3 extends over 15 amino acids. Germline lookup yields CDR1 MNHNS and CDR2 SASEGT.

This clonotype was seen at least ten times. The rearrangement links TRBV3-1 to TRBJ2-7; D is ambiguous. Germline assignment: CDR1 LGHDT and CDR2 YNNKEL (reference sequence). CDR3 length: 12 amino acids. V gave up 0 bases and J gave up 6 bases, with 6 bases separating them. The CDR3 coding sequence is TGTGCCAGCAGCCAAGATCTCGGCGAGCAGTACTTC. It is translated as CASSQDLGEQYF.

The chain is built from TRBV11-1 and TRBJ1-6; D is ambiguous. V lost 5 bases and J lost 9, with 11 bases in between. Germline CDR1 reads SGHAT; CDR2 reads FQDESV (reference sequence). This CDR3 is 13 amino acids long. The CDR3, as DNA: TGTGCCAGCAGCGCCGGAAGAAGTTCACCCCTCCACTTT. Amino acids: CASSAGRSSPLHF.

This clonotype was counted ten times or more. The chain links TRBV7-2 to TRBJ2-7; 7 nucleotides match TRBD1. Germline V CDR1 and CDR2: SGHTA, FQGNSA. The junction had 7 bases not matched to a gene; V was cut back by 7 bases and J by 4 bases. This CDR3 is built from 13 residues. The CDR3 DNA is TGTGCCAGCACCAGGGACAGCCGATACGAGCAGTACTTC. Translation gives CASTRDSRYEQYF.

The chain carries TRBV30 and TRBJ2-7; D is perhaps TRBD1 or TRBD2 (6 bases each). This CDR3 is 17 amino acids long. Looked up from germline, CDR1 is GTSNPN and CDR2 is SVGIG (reference sequence). The V and J ends lost 3 bases and 2 bases respectively, with 23 bases between them. In nucleotides, the CDR3 is TGTGCCTGGAGCGCCCCGGGAACAGGGAGGAGGACCTACGAGCAGTACTTC. Its translation: CAWSAPGTGRRTYEQYF. Full variable domain (outside the CDR3, taken from reference TRBV30 and TRBJ2-7): SQTIHQWPATLVQPVGSPLSLECTVEGTSNPNLYWYRQAAGRGLQLLFYSVGIGQISSEVPQNLSASRPQDRQFILSSKKLLLSDSGFYLCAWSAPGTGRRTYEQYFGPGTRLTVT.

A word on this clonotype: Mismatch with germline at one junction end may stem from a read error. The chain is built from TRBV5-1 and TRBJ2-1; D is ambiguous. There are 14 residues in the CDR3. The germline V gene encodes CDR1 SGHRS and CDR2 YFSETQ. CDR3 nucleotides: TGCGCCAGCAGCTTTCAGGATTCCTACGATGAGCAGTTCTTC. Protein product: CASSFQDSYDEQFF.

This clonotype was seen a handful of times. The chain carries TRBV6-2 or TRBV6-3 and TRBJ2-1; the match to TRBD2 covers 11 bases. Germline V gene data show CDR1 as MNHEY and CDR2 as SVGEGT. With 5 bases clipped from V and 4 bases from J, the junction kept 13 bases outside the gene matches. The CDR3 runs 18 residues. This chain's CDR3 is CASSPNRVSGRDYNEQFF. In DNA, the CDR3 is TGTGCCAGCAGTCCAAACCGGGTTAGCGGGAGGGATTACAATGAGCAGTTCTTC.

This clonotype was detected only a few times. J is TRBJ1-2 and V is TRBV5-1, with TRBD1 matching 7 bases. After removal of 4 bases from V and 0 bases from J, the junction contained 3 bases not matched to a gene. Looked up from germline, CDR1 is SGHRS and CDR2 is YFSETQ. This CDR3 comprises 14 residues. The CDR3 sequence is CASSTTGANYGYTF. CDR3 DNA: TGCGCCAGCAGCACCACAGGGGCTAACTATGGCTACACCTTC.

The CDR3 sequence is CASSLDLRRPQHF. Here the CDR3 DNA reads TGTGCCAGCAGCTTAGATCTGAGGAGGCCCCAGCATTTT. This chain uses TRBV11-2 with TRBJ1-5; no reliable D call. The V gene lost 0 bases and the J gene lost 9 bases, with 9 bases spanning the gap. Germline assignment: CDR1 SGHAT and CDR2 FQNNGV. The CDR3 covers 13 residues.

The chain joins TRBV19 to TRBJ1-5; tentative D call: TRBD1 (6 bases). The CDR3 runs to 16 residues. Deletions cut 5 bases from V and 3 bases from J, with 17 bases between. Germline values: CDR1 LNHDA, CDR2 SQIVND (reference sequence). This CDR3 is CASSRGGSFDNQPQHF. CDR3 nucleotide sequence: TGTGCCAGTAGTCGAGGGGGGAGTTTTGACAATCAGCCCCAGCATTTT.

In this sample, this clonotype turned up many times. The chain has TRBV6-1 and TRBJ1-2; 8 bases map to TRBD1. CDR3 size: 15 residues. V lost 6 bases, J lost 1 base, and 7 bases stayed unmatched. Looked up from germline, CDR1 is MNHNS and CDR2 is SASEGT. The CDR3 loop is CASSGQGGDNYGYTF. The CDR3 DNA follows: TGTGCCAGCAGCGGACAGGGTGGGGATAACTATGGCTACACCTTC.

This clonotype occurred a few times. CDR3 in DNA: TGTGCCAGCAGCCTTAGTGGGGGTTATCAGCCCCAGCATTTT. Its protein is CASSLSGGYQPQHF. This chain connects TRBV7-9 to TRBJ1-5, with D possibly matching TRBD1 (5 bases). V lost 5 bases, J lost 5 bases, and 13 bases lay in between. The germline CDR1 and CDR2 sequences are SEHNR and FQNEAQ (reference sequence). The CDR3 runs 14 residues.

The V and J genes are TRBV6-1 and TRBJ1-6; tentatively, D is TRBD1 (5 bases). The V end lost 7 bases, the J end lost 6 bases, and 10 bases lay between the germline ends. CDR3 length equals 13 residues. Germline V gives CDR1 MNHNS, CDR2 SASEGT. The CDR3 DNA reads as TGTGCCAGCAACTACGGGACTAATTCACCCCTCCACTTT. Translating gives CASNYGTNSPLHF.

This clonotype was seen a single time. V and J are TRBV24-1 and TRBJ2-1; the D gene could be TRBD1 or TRBD2 (5 bases each). The CDR3 consists of 13 residues. V lost 7 bases and J lost 7, with 13 bases in between. Germline loops: CDR1 KGHDR, CDR2 SFDVKD. CDR3 sequence: CATSRGSRNEQFF. CDR3 DNA sequence: TGTGCCACCAGCCGGGGCTCGAGGAATGAGCAGTTCTTC.

The chain employs TRBV20-1 and TRBJ1-5; TRBD1 matches 11 bases. V lost 3 bases, J lost 0 bases, and 4 bases stayed unmatched. This CDR3 contains 16 residues. The V gene's germline CDR1 is DFQATT and CDR2 SNEGSKA (reference sequence). The CDR3 region is CSASRDRGNSNQPQHF. CDR3 in DNA: TGCAGTGCTAGTCGGGACAGGGGGAATAGCAATCAGCCCCAGCATTTT.

In its sample, this clonotype was seen many times. The chain recombines TRBV11-2 with TRBJ1-2; D gene unclear. Trimming left V 0 bases short and J 9 bases short, with 11 bases between. Per germline, CDR1 SGHAT and CDR2 FQNNGV. This CDR3 region has 13 residues. The CDR3: CASSLDWDLRYTF. CDR3 DNA: TGTGCCAGCAGCTTAGATTGGGATCTGCGCTACACCTTC.

This clonotype has more than one count but fewer than ten. The chain is built from TRBV29-1 and TRBJ2-3, with D possibly matching TRBD2 (5 bases). Trimming took 4 bases from V and 0 from J, leaving 17 bases between them. The CDR3 spans 16 residues. Germline V gives CDR1 SQVTM, CDR2 ANQGSEA. CDR3 amino acids: CSVASWSGSSTDTQYF. The CDR3 DNA sequence: TGCAGCGTTGCTTCCTGGAGCGGCTCTAGCACAGATACGCAGTATTTT.

This clonotype was recorded at least ten times. The V call is TRBV20-1, the J call TRBJ2-5; TRBD1 is a possible D gene (5 bases). The CDR3 contains 14 residues. From germline, CDR1 is DFQATT and CDR2 SNEGSKA (reference sequence). Trimming shortened V by 0 bases and J by 6 bases, and 14 bases separated the two germline ends. The CDR3 reads CSAREGQGHKTQYF. The CDR3 bases are TGCAGTGCTAGAGAGGGGCAGGGTCATAAGACCCAGTACTTC.